This T cell receptor (beta chain) emerged from a study of blood T cell repertoires in COVID-19. Trimming took 0 bases from V and 7 from J, leaving 13 bases between them. CDR3 length equals 14 residues. CDR1 is SGHRS and CDR2 is YFSETQ in the germline V gene. The assay was immunoSEQ multiplex PCR, and TCRdb's table has in-frame clones only and misses some. The sample lists 200,000 to 250,000 clones, around 80% occurring once. This sequence joins TRBV5-1 and TRBJ1-2; a possible D gene is TRBD1 (5 bases). The TCR was taken from a woman in her 70s with acute or convalescent COVID-19. The sequenced sample consisted of peripheral blood. The CDR3 reads CASSLDPGSGGYTF. In nucleotides, the CDR3 is TGCGCCAGCAGCTTGGATCCAGGGTCCGGTGGCTACACCTTC.